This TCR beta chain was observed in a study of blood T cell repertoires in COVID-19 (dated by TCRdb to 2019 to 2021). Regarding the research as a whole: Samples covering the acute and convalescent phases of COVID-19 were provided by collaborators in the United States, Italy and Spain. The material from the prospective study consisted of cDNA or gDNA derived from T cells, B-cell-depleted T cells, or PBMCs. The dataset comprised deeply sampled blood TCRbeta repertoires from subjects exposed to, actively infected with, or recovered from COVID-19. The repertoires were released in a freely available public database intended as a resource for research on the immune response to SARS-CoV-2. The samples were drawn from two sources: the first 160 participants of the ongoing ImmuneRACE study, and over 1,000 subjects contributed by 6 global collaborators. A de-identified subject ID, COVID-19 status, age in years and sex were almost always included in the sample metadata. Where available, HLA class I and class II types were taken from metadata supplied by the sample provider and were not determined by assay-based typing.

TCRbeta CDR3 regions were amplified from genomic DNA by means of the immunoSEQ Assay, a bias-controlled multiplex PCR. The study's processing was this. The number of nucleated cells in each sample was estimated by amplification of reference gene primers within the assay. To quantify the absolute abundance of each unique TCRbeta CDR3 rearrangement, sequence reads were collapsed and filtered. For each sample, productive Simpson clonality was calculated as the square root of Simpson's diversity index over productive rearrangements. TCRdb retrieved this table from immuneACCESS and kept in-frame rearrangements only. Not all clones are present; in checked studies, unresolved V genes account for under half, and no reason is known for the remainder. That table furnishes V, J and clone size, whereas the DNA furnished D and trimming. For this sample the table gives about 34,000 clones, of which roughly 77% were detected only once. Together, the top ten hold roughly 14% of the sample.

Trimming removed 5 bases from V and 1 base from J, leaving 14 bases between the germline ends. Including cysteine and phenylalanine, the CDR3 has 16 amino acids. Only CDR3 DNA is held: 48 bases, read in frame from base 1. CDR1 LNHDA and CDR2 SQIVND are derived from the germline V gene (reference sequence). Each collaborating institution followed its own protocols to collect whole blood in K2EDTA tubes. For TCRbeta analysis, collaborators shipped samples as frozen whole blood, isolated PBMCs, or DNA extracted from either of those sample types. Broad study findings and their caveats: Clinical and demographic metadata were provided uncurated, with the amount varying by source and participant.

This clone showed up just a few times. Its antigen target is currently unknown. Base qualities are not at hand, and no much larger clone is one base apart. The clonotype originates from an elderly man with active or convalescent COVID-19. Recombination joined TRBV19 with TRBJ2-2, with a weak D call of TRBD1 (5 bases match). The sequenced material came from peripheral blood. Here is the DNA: TGTGCCAGTAGTGCCCGACAGCTCCAGAACACCGGGGAGCTGTTTTTT. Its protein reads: CASSARQLQNTGELFF.